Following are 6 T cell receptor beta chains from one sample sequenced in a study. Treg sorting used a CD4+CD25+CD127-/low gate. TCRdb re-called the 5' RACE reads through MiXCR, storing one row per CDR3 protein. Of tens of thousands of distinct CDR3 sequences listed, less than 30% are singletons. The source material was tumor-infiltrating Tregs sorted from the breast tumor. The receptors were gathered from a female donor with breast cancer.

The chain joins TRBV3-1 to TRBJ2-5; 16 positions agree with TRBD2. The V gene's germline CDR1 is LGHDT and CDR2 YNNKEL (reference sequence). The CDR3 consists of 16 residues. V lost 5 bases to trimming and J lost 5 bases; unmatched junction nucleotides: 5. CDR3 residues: CASSGGTSGRGETQYF. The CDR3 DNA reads TGTGCCAGCAGCGGCGGGACTAGCGGGAGGGGGGAGACCCAGTACTTC.

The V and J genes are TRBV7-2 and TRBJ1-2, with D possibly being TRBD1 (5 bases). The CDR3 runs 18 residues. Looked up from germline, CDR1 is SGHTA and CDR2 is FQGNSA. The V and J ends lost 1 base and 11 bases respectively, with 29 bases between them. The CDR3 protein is CASSLGVFKSFGTSGYTF. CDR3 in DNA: TGTGCCAGCAGCTTAGGAGTCTTTAAGTCCTTCGGGACTAGCGGTTACACCTTC.

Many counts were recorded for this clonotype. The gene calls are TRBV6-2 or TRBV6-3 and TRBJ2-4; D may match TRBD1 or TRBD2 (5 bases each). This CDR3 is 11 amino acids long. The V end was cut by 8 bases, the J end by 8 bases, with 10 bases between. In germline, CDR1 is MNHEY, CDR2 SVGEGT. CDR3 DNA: TGTGCCAGCGCAAGAGGGGACATTCAGTACTTC. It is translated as CASARGDIQYF.

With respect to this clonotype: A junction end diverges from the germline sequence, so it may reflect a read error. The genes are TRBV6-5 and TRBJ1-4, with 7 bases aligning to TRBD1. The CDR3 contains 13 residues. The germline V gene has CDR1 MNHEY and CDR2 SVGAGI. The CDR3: CASSDRVNEKLLF. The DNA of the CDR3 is TGTGCCAGCAGTGACAGGGTAAACGAAAAACTGTTATTT.

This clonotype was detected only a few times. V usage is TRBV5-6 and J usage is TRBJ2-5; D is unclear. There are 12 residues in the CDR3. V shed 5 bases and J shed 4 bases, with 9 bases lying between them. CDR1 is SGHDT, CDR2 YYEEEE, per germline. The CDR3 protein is CASSFPGETQYF. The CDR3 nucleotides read TGTGCCAGCAGTTTCCCGGGAGAGACCCAGTACTTC.

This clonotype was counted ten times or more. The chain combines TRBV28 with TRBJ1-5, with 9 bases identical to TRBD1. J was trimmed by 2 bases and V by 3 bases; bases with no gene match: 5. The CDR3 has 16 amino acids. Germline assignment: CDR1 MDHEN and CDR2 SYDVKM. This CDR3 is CASSLEQGARNQPQHF. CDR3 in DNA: TGTGCCAGCAGTTTGGAACAGGGGGCCCGCAATCAGCCCCAGCATTTT.